These T cell receptor beta chains were read from a single sample in a study of CD4+ T cells in melanoma. Clones were sequenced by immunoSEQ multiplex PCR, and TCRdb holds only the in-frame ones, with some missing. The top ten hold approximately 12% of the sample, which has roughly 16,000 clones, approximately 76% seen once. The sample comprised cells from a culture (not recorded whether cultured in vitro). These receptors all come from a human donor with melanoma. Each CDR3 is given with its conserved first and last residue. Where a row states a size, it is once, few, many or the class of an expanded clone; other rows omit it.

abundance,v_gene,CDR3aa
-,TRBV11-2,CASSFGLAGPREQYF
-,TRBV30,CALQAGGTSWDEQFF
-,TRBV4-2,CASSLRGRDYGYTF
-,TRBV7-8,CASSSRFGGELFF
-,TRBV27,CASKRGTGFHNEQFF
-,TRBV11-2,CASSSFKGPADTQYF
-,TRBV6-5,CASRTGPQAYNEQFF
-,TRBV5-1,CASSQGGGSNNEQFF
-,TRBV9,CASSDRQGARTGELFF
-,TRBV7-9,CASSPNSHRGNTEAFF
medium-sized,TRBV11-2,CASRGLGRRETQYF
-,TRBV5-1,CASSLAGAGNTIYF
once,TRBV5-4,CASSRGTGGLANSYEQYF
-,TRBV5-4,CASSLPRGMGHGEQFF
-,TRBV7-6,CASSLSDTQYF
-,TRBV30,CAWTTGTGNSPLHF
-,TRBV28,CASAQTGRRRWTGELFF
-,TRBV5-1,CASSRRGGISYEQYF
few,TRBV30,CAWRNRYLQEAFF
-,TRBV28,CASSLWGGGNEKLFF
-,TRBV18,CASSPGGARNQPQHF
-,TRBV5-4,CASSLTGLSRTQYF
-,TRBV7-3,CASSLQPPDIGGELFF
-,TRBV5-5,CASSLYGTYEQYF
-,TRBV19,CASSNRGSGRRDTQYF
-,TRBV2,CASTAGYDSPLHF
-,TRBV7-2,CASSLVGTAMNTEAFF